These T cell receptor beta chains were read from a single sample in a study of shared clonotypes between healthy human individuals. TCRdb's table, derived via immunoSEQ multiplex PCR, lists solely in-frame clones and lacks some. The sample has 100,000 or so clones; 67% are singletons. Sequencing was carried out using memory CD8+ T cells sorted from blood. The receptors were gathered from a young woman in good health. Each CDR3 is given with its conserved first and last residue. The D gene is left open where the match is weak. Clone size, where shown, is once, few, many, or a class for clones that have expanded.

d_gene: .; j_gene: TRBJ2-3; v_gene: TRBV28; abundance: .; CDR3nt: TGTGCCAGCAGTCTAACAGATACGCAGTATTTT; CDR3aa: CASSLTDTQYF
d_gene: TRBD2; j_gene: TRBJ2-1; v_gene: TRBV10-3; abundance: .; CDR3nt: TGTGCCTCTAGCGGGAGTAACGAGGATGAGCAGTTCTTC; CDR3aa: CASSGSNEDEQFF
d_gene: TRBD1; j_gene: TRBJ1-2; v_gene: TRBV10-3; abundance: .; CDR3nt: TGTGCCATCAGTGGGGACAGGCAACTCAATAACTATGGCTACACCTTC; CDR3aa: CAISGDRQLNNYGYTF
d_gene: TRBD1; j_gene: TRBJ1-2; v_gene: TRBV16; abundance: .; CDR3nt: TGTGCCAGCAGCTCGACAGGGAACTATGGCTACACCTTC; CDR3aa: CASSSTGNYGYTF
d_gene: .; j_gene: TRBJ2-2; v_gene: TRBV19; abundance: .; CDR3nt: TGTGCCAGTATAGGCAGACCGGCGAACACCGGGGAGCTGTTTTTT; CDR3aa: CASIGRPANTGELFF
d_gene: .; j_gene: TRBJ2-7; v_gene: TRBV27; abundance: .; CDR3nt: TGTGCCAGCAGTTTAATTGCAGGGCTGAAAGAGCAGTACTTC; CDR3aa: CASSLIAGLKEQYF
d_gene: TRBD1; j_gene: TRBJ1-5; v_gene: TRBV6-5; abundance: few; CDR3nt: TGTGCCAGCAGAACGTCGTCAGGGGGGTATCAGCCCCAGCATTTT; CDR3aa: CASRTSSGGYQPQHF
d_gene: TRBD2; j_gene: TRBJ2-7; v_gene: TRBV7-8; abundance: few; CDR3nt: TGTGCCAGCAGCTTGCTAGCGGGATATTCCTACGAGCAGTACTTC; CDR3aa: CASSLLAGYSYEQYF
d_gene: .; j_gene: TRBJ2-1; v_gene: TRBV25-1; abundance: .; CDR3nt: TGTGCCAGCAGTGAATATATCCAGGGCAATGAGCAGTTCTTC; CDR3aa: CASSEYIQGNEQFF
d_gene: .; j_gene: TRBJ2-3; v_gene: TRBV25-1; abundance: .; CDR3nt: TGTGCCAGCAGTGAAGGGCCGGGATCAGATACGCAGTATTTT; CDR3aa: CASSEGPGSDTQYF
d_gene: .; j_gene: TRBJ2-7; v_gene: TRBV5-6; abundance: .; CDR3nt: TGTGCCAGCAGCCGTCAACAGGGTTTTAGCGAGCAGTACTTC; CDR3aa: CASSRQQGFSEQYF
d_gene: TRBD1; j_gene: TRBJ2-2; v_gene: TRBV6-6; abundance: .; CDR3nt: TGTGCCAGCAGTTCCCGGGACAGGGGGAACACCGGGGAGCTGTTTTTT; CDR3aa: CASSSRDRGNTGELFF
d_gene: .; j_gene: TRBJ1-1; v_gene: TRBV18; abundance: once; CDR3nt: TGTGCCAGCTCACCAGATGTAGGGGAAAGGGCTTTCTTT; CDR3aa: CASSPDVGERAFF
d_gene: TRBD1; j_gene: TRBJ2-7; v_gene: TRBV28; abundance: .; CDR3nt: TGTGCCAGCAGTTTAACGACAGGGGGCTCCTACGAGCAGTACTTC; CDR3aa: CASSLTTGGSYEQYF
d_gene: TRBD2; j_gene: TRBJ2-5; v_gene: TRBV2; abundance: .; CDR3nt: TGTGCCAGCGCGCTGACTAGCGGGAGACAAGAGACCCAGTACTTC; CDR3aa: CASALTSGRQETQYF
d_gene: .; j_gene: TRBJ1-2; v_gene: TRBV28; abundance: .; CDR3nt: TGTGCCAGCAGTTTATCTCGCCGTGGCTACACCTTC; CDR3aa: CASSLSRRGYTF
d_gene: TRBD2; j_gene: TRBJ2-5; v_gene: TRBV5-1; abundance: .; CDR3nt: TGCGCCAGCAGCCGAAGCCGACTAGCGGAGACCCAGTACTTC; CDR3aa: CASSRSRLAETQYF
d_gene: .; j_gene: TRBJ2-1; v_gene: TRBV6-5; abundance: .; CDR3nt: TGTGCCAGCAGTGCCCTACTAAGGGATGAGCAGTTCTTC; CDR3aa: CASSALLRDEQFF
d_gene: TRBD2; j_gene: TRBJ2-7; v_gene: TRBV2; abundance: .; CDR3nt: TGTGCCAGCAGAGTAGCGGGAGGGGGCTACGAGCAGTACTTC; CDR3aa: CASRVAGGGYEQYF
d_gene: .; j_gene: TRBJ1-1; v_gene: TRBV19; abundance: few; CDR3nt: TGTGCCAGTAGTCCGACCTTGAACACTGAAGCTTTCTTT; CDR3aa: CASSPTLNTEAFF
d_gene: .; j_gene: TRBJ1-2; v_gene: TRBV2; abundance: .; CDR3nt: TGTGCCAGCAGTGAACGAGGGGCTAACTATGGCTACACCTTC; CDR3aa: CASSERGANYGYTF
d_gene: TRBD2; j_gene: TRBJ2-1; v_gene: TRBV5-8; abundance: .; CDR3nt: TGTGCCAGCAGGGCCGGGACTAGCGCTTCCAGCTCCTACAATGAGCAGTTCTTC; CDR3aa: CASRAGTSASSSYNEQFF
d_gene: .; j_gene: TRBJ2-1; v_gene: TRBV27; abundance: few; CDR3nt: TGTGCCAGCAGTTTTAGTGGATCCTACAATGAGCAGTTCTTC; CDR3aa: CASSFSGSYNEQFF
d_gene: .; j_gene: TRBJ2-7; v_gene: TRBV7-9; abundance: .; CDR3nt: TGTGCCAGCAGCTATTTGTTATCTGTCGAGCAGTACTTC; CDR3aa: CASSYLLSVEQYF
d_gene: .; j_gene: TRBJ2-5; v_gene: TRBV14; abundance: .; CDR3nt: TGTGCCAGCAGCCAAAAACTCCGTGAGACCCAGTACTTC; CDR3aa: CASSQKLRETQYF
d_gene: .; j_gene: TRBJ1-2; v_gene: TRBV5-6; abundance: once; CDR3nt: TGTGCCAGCAGCTTGTTGTCCTCGGGTGGTGGCTACACCTTC; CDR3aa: CASSLLSSGGGYTF
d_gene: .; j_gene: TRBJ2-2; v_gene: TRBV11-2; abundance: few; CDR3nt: TGTGCCAGCAGCTTAGGGCGTGGGGACACCGGGGAGCTGTTTTTT; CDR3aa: CASSLGRGDTGELFF
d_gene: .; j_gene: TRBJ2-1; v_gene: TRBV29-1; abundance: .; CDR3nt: TGCAGCGTTGGATCGGGGGCAAGTGAGCAGTTCTTC; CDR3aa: CSVGSGASEQFF
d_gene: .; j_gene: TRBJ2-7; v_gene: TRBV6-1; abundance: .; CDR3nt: TGTGCCAGCAGTTCCCCTTTGGGGGGAGTTTACGAGCAGTACTTC; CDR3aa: CASSSPLGGVYEQYF
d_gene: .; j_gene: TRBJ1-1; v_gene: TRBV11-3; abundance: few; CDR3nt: TGTGCCAGCAGCTTTCAGCAGAACACTGAAGCTTTCTTT; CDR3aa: CASSFQQNTEAFF
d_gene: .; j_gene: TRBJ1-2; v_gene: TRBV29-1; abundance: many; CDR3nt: TGCAGCGTTGAGAGATTGGGATATGACGGCTACACCTTC; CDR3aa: CSVERLGYDGYTF
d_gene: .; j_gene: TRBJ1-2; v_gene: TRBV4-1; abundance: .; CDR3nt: TGCGCCAGCAGCCATATGTGGGGAAACTATGGCTACACCTTC; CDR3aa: CASSHMWGNYGYTF
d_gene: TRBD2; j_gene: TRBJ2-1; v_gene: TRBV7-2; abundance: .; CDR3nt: TGTGCCAGCAGCTTTAACGGGAGGGCGGATGAGCAGTTCTTC; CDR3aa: CASSFNGRADEQFF
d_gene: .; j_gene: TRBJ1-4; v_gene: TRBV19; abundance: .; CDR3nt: TGTGCCAGTAGTAGACAGACCTACCAACATGAAAAACTGTTTTTT; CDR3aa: CASSRQTYQHEKLFF
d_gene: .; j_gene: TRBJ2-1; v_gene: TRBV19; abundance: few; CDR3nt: TGTGCCAGTAGTATTCCCTGGACACATAACTACAATGAGCAGTTCTTC; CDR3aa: CASSIPWTHNYNEQFF
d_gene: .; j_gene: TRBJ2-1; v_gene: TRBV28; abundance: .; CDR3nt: TGTGCCAGTAGAGGGGGGTGGGCATACAATGAGCAGTTCTTC; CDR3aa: CASRGGWAYNEQFF
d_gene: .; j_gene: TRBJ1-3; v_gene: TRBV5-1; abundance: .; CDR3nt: TGCGCCAGCAGTTCGACGGGAGCCTCTGGAAACACCATATATTTT; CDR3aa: CASSSTGASGNTIYF
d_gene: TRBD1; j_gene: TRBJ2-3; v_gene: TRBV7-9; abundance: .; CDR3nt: TGTGCCAGCAGCCCTCGGACAGGGTATTCAGATACGCAGTATTTT; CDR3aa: CASSPRTGYSDTQYF
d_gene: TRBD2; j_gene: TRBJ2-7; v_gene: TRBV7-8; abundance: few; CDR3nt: TGTGCCAGCAGCTTTCGGACTAGCGGCTCCTACGAGCAGTACTTC; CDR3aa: CASSFRTSGSYEQYF
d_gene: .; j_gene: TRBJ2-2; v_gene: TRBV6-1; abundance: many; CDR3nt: TGTGCCAGCAGTTTAAGGAGCGAGAACACCGGGGAGCTGTTTTTT; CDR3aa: CASSLRSENTGELFF
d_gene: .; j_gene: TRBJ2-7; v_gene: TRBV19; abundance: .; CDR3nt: TGTGCCAGTAGTTACGGAGCCCGGGAGTCCTACGAGCAGTACTTC; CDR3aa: CASSYGARESYEQYF
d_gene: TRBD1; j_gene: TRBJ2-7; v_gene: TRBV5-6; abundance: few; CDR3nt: TGTGCCAGCAGCTTGACTCGGGACAGCCTAGTGTACGAGCAGTACTTC; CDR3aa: CASSLTRDSLVYEQYF
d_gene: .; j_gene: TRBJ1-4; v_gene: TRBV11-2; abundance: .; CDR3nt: TGTGCCAGCAGCTTACTTGGGATTGGGGAAAAACTGTTTTTT; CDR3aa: CASSLLGIGEKLFF
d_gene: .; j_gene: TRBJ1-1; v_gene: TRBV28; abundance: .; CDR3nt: TGTGCCAGCAGCTACCACGTAGACCTGAACACTGAAGCTTTCTTT; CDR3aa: CASSYHVDLNTEAFF
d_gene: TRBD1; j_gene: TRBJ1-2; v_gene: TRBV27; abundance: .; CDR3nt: TGTGCCAGCAGTTTATGGTCGGGACAGGGGAACTATGGCTACACCTTC; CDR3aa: CASSLWSGQGNYGYTF
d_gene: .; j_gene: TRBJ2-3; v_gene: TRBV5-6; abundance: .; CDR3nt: TGTGCCAGCAGCCCGGACCTAGGCACAGATACGCAGTATTTT; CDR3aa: CASSPDLGTDTQYF
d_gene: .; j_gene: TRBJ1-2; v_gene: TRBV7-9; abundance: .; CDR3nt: TGTGCCAGCAGCTCGGGGTACGGGGGAGGCTACACCTTC; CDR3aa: CASSSGYGGGYTF
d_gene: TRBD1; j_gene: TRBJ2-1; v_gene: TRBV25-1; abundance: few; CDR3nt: TGTGCCAGCAGTGAAGGTAGGACAGGGGCCTACAATGAGCAGTTCTTC; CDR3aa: CASSEGRTGAYNEQFF
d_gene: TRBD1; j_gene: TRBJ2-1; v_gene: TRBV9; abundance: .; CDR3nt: TGTGCCAGCAGCGAGACGAGTACAGGGGGCAACAGGAATGAGCAGTTCTTC; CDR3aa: CASSETSTGGNRNEQFF
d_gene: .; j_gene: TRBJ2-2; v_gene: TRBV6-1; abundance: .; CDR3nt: TGTGCCAGCAGTGGCATGGGTCGGGGCACCGGGGAGCTGTTTTTT; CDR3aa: CASSGMGRGTGELFF
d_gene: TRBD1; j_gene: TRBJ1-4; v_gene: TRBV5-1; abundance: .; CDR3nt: TGCGCCAGCAGCTTTGGCCACGGGACAGGGAGGGAAAAACTGTTTTTT; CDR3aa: CASSFGHGTGREKLFF
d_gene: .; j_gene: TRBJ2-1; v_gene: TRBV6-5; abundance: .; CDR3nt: TGTGCCAGCAGTTACTCCCACCCTGCCTACAATGAGCAGTTCTTC; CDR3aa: CASSYSHPAYNEQFF
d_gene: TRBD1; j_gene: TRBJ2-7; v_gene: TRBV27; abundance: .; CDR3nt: TGTGCCAGCGGGAAGGGACAGGGGACCTACGAGCAGTACTTC; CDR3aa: CASGKGQGTYEQYF
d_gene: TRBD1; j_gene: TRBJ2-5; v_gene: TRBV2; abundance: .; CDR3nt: TGTGCCAGCAGAGGGACAAGAGGGACAGGCCAAGAGACCCAGTACTTC; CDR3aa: CASRGTRGTGQETQYF
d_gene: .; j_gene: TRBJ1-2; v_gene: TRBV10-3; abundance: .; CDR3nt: TGTGCCATCAGTGAGCAGGGGTTTGGCTATGGCTACACCTTC; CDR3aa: CAISEQGFGYGYTF